The 5 T cell receptor beta chains below come from one sample, sequenced in a study of CD4 T cells in relation to SARS-CoV-2 and coronaviruses. Profiling relied on immunoSEQ multiplex PCR, and the TCRdb table lists in-frame clones only, not all of them. The sample has 30,000 to 45,000 clones; approximately 88% are singletons. What was sequenced was memory CD4+ T cells from PBMCs. These receptor sequences come from an adult with COVID-19.

The chain has TRBV2 and TRBJ2-7, with 9 positions matching TRBD1. With 6 bases clipped from V and 2 bases from J, the junction kept 2 bases outside the gene matches. This CDR3 is built from 13 residues. CDR1 and CDR2 (germline): SNHLY, FYNNEI. The CDR3 is CASRDRGPYEQYF. The CDR3 DNA reads TGTGCCAGCAGGGACAGGGGCCCCTACGAGCAGTACTTC.

The rearrangement joins TRBV14 to TRBJ2-7, with TRBD1 matching over 7 bases. Germline CDR1 and CDR2: SGHDN and FVKESK. The CDR3 contains 16 residues. Trimming took 0 bases from V and 3 from J; bases not matched to a gene: 8. The CDR3 sequence: CASSQDTRQGSYEQYF. Written as DNA, the CDR3 is TGTGCCAGCAGCCAAGACACGCGACAGGGCAGCTACGAGCAGTACTTC.

The chain employs TRBV6-6 and TRBJ2-1; D may be TRBD1 or TRBD2 (5 bases each). This CDR3 has 15 residues. Germline CDR1 and CDR2: MNHNY and SVGAGI (reference sequence). Trimming cost V 5 bases and J 6 bases, with 17 bases left between them. The CDR3 is CASSTGGGRPNEQFF. As DNA, the CDR3 is TGTGCCAGCAGTACCGGTGGGGGTCGGCCCAATGAGCAGTTCTTC.

V gene TRBV6-2 or TRBV6-3 combines with J gene TRBJ2-1; 9 positions match TRBD2. Germline trimming cut 6 bases from V and 6 bases from J; bases unmatched to any gene: 12. Germline V gene sequence: CDR1 MNHEY, CDR2 SVGEGT. The CDR3 spans 16 residues. CDR3 sequence: CASSPRTAGGLNEQFF. CDR3 nucleotide sequence: TGTGCCAGCAGCCCCAGAACAGCGGGGGGACTCAATGAGCAGTTCTTC.

This chain links TRBV7-9 with TRBJ2-1; TRBD1 or TRBD2 may be the D gene (5 bases each). With 2 bases removed from V and 7 bases from J, the gap between germline ends came to 9 bases. Germline-derived CDR1 and CDR2 are SEHNR and FQNEAQ (reference sequence). This CDR3 comprises 13 residues. The CDR3 reads CASSLLGVNEQFF. In nucleotides, the CDR3 is TGTGCCAGCAGCTTATTGGGGGTAAATGAGCAGTTCTTC.